This TCR beta chain was retrieved from a study of CD8+ T cells in alopecia areata. Looking at the study overall: For the treated group, dosing was oral tofacitinib at 5 to 10 mg twice daily.

The treatment denotes: oral pan-JAK inhibitor, 5-10 mg twice daily. Collection of lesional scalp punch biopsies and peripheral blood was performed in alopecia areata patients. Using a FACSAria, the CD4+ and CD8+ T cells were sorted from the PBMCs. The CDR3 has 14 amino acids. V lost 4 bases and J lost 6, with 13 bases in between. The germline V gene encodes CDR1 LGHNA and CDR2 YSLEER. cDNA reverse transcribed from extracted RNA served as the sequencing template. Sequencing used immunoSEQ multiplex PCR; TCRdb keeps in-frame clones, though not all of them. The sample records about 220,000 clones, approximately 57% being singletons.

Material: CD4+ T cells sorted from blood, obtained at week 4, from a patient treated with tofacitinib. V and J are TRBV4-3 and TRBJ2-4, with D possibly matching TRBD2 (5 bases). The TCR was taken from a human donor with alopecia areata. The CDR3 nucleotides are TGCGCCAGCAGCCCAGAGAGGGCGGGAAACATTCAGTACTTC. Its protein product is CASSPERAGNIQYF.